These 23 T cell receptor beta chains originate from one sample sequenced in a study of STAT5B mutations in CD4+ large granular lymphocyte leukemia. Sequenced by immunoSEQ multiplex PCR; TCRdb stores in-frame clones only, minus some. This sample has 45,000 to 50,000 clones, with around 82% found just once. The sample was CD4+ T cells from blood buffy coats. The receptors were sampled from a human donor in good health.

The V and J genes are TRBV5-1 and TRBJ2-1; no reliable D call. In germline, CDR1 is SGHRS, CDR2 YFSETQ. The CDR3 runs 14 residues. V lost 2 bases and J lost 3, with 9 bases in between. CDR3 in DNA: TGCGCCAGCAGCTTAACTATCCTCTACAATGAGCAGTTCTTC. It codes for CASSLTILYNEQFF.

This clone was recorded once. The chain carries TRBV7-8 and TRBJ1-3, with 7 bases matching TRBD1. Per the germline V gene, CDR1 is SGHVS and CDR2 is FQNEAQ. The CDR3 has 16 amino acids. After removal of 8 bases from V and 0 bases from J, the junction contained 10 bases not matched to a gene. The CDR3 sequence is CASGSDRPGSGNTIYF. The CDR3, as DNA: TGTGCCAGCGGTTCGGACAGGCCTGGCTCTGGAAACACCATATATTTT.

The J gene is TRBJ1-5, the V gene TRBV4-2; 10 nucleotides agree with TRBD1. CDR1 LGHNA and CDR2 YNFKEQ come from the germline V gene. Trimming took 3 bases from V and 6 from J; bases not matched to a gene: 5. This CDR3 comprises 15 residues. CDR3 nucleotide sequence: TGTGCCAGCAGCCAGGCCGGGACAGGGGCTCAGCCCCAGCATTTT. The encoded protein is CASSQAGTGAQPQHF.

The gene calls are TRBV15 and TRBJ1-5; TRBD1 might be the D (6 bases). Germline CDR1 reads LNHNV; CDR2 reads YYDKDF (reference sequence). V gave up 7 bases and J gave up 4 bases, with 17 bases separating them. This CDR3 has 15 amino acids. The CDR3: CATNQRGQPNQPQHF. In DNA, the CDR3 is TGTGCCACCAACCAACGAGGACAGCCTAATCAGCCCCAGCATTTT.

This clone was seen only a few times. The chain uses TRBV6-5 and TRBJ2-7; no definite D call. The CDR3 covers 11 residues. Trimming stripped 6 bases from V and 2 bases from J, with 5 bases between. CDR1 and CDR2 (germline): MNHEY, SVGAGI. This CDR3 is CASRTTYEQYF. In DNA, the CDR3 is TGTGCCAGCAGGACCACCTACGAGCAGTACTTC.

The chain combines TRBV9 with TRBJ2-2, with 7 positions matching TRBD2. The V segment lost 3 bases and the J segment 4 bases; nucleotides outside the gene matches: 6. This CDR3 region has 15 residues. CDR1 is SGDLS, CDR2 YYNGEE, per germline. CDR3 sequence reads: CASSARGRGTGELFF. The CDR3, as DNA: TGTGCCAGCAGCGCTCGTGGGAGGGGCACCGGGGAGCTGTTTTTT.

The V gene is TRBV27, the J gene TRBJ1-2; 9 bases are shared with TRBD1. CDR3 length: 13 amino acids. Trimming cost V 6 bases and J 5 bases; bases outside gene matches: 4. CDR1 is MNHEY and CDR2 is SMNVEV in the germline V gene (reference sequence). CDR3 nucleotides: TGTGCCAGCAGGGGGACAGGGTTATATGGCTACACCTTC. This encodes CASRGTGLYGYTF.

The chain has TRBV9 and TRBJ2-5, with unresolved D. V shed 0 bases and J shed 4 bases, with 13 bases lying between them. CDR1 is SGDLS, CDR2 YYNGEE, per germline. This CDR3 is built from 15 residues. DNA for the CDR3: TGTGCCAGCAGCGTAGCGGGCCAATGGGGAGAGACCCAGTACTTC. Its translation is CASSVAGQWGETQYF.

V and J are TRBV10-3 and TRBJ2-4; D gene unclear. Germline CDR1 reads ENHRY; CDR2 reads SYGVKD. CDR3 length equals 12 residues. V was clipped by 10 bases and J by 4 bases, with 11 bases between them. CDR3 sequence reads: CATTDGKNIQYF. CDR3 coding DNA: TGTGCCACCACGGACGGTAAAAACATTCAGTACTTC.

The J gene is TRBJ1-1, the V gene TRBV30; D unresolved. The CDR3 sequence is 11 residues long. The V gene's germline CDR1 is GTSNPN and CDR2 SVGIG (reference sequence). Trimming stripped 5 bases from V and 9 bases from J, with 13 bases between. Here the CDR3 reads CAWAVRWKAFF. In DNA, the CDR3 is TGTGCCTGGGCAGTGCGGTGGAAAGCTTTCTTT. Full variable domain (outside the CDR3, taken from reference TRBV30 and TRBJ1-1): SQTIHQWPATLVQPVGSPLSLECTVEGTSNPNLYWYRQAAGRGLQLLFYSVGIGQISSEVPQNLSASRPQDRQFILSSKKLLLSDSGFYLCAWAVRWKAFFGQGTRLTVV.

V usage is TRBV11-2 and J usage is TRBJ2-1; TRBD2 aligns across 9 bases. The CDR3 covers 15 residues. The trim removed 3 bases at V and 5 bases at J, leaving 5 bases unmatched. Per the germline V gene, CDR1 is SGHAT and CDR2 is FQNNGV. The CDR3 DNA reads TGTGCCAGCAGCTTTAGCGGGAGATCCGACAATGAGCAGTTCTTC. Its protein is CASSFSGRSDNEQFF. The full variable domain, with the rest looked up from reference TRBV11-2 and TRBJ2-1, is EAGVAQSPRYKIIEKRQSVAFWCNPISGHATLYWYQQILGQGPKLLIQFQNNGVVDDSQLPKDRFSAERLKGVDSTLKIQPAKLEDSAVYLCASSFSGRSDNEQFFGPGTRLTVL.

The CDR3 coding sequence is TGCGCCAGCAGCTCGACCGGGACCCACTATGGCTACACCTTC. Translation: CASSSTGTHYGYTF. The genes are TRBV5-1 and TRBJ1-2, with a possible D match to TRBD1 (5 bases). Germline lookup yields CDR1 SGHRS and CDR2 YFSETQ. The V and J ends lost 3 bases and 3 bases respectively, with 12 bases between them. This CDR3 is 14 amino acids long.

V and J are TRBV5-1 and TRBJ2-1; D remains ambiguous. The CDR3 loop spans 15 amino acids. Deletions cut 0 bases from V and 7 bases from J, with 14 bases between. Germline V CDR1 and CDR2: SGHRS, YFSETQ. The CDR3 is CASSLDRAGRNEQFF. The CDR3 coding sequence is TGCGCCAGCAGCTTGGATCGGGCCGGACGAAATGAGCAGTTCTTC.

This clone has only a few counts. The chain uses TRBV20-1 and TRBJ1-2, with 8 nucleotides matching TRBD1. Per the germline V gene, CDR1 is DFQATT and CDR2 is SNEGSKA (reference sequence). The CDR3 runs to 11 residues. Trimming removed 7 bases from V and 2 bases from J; junction bases left unmatched: 0. Here the CDR3 reads CSGQGNYGYTF. CDR3 nucleotide sequence: TGCAGTGGACAGGGGAACTATGGCTACACCTTC.

The V call is TRBV6-5, the J call TRBJ1-5, with D perhaps TRBD1 (5 bases). Between the trimmed V and J ends, which lost 6 bases and 5 bases, there was a span of 14 bases. The CDR3 has 14 residues. Per the germline V gene, CDR1 is MNHEY and CDR2 is SVGAGI. CDR3: CASRTGGMDQPQHF. CDR3 DNA sequence: TGTGCCAGCAGAACGGGGGGTATGGATCAGCCCCAGCATTTT.

This chain links TRBV11-2 with TRBJ2-2, with D possibly being TRBD1 (6 bases). Germline V gives CDR1 SGHAT, CDR2 FQNNGV. Trimming pared 0 bases from V and 5 bases from J, leaving 10 bases between. This CDR3 is built from 15 residues. DNA for the CDR3: TGTGCCAGCAGCTTAGAGTCAGGGGCGACCGGGGAGCTGTTTTTT. It codes for CASSLESGATGELFF.

The CDR3 bases are TGTGCCAGCAGCTTAAGCAACAGAAAAGAAGAGACCCAGTACTTC. Encoded protein: CASSLSNRKEETQYF. The chain joins TRBV7-3 to TRBJ2-5; D remains ambiguous. Trimming removed 1 base from V and 3 bases from J, with 12 bases in between. Germline assignment: CDR1 SGHTA and CDR2 FQGTGA. The CDR3 contains 15 residues.

This chain joins TRBV5-1 and TRBJ1-3; D gene ambiguous. CDR3 size: 15 residues. The germline CDR1 and CDR2 sequences are SGHRS and YFSETQ. The V and J ends lost 4 bases and 2 bases respectively, with 13 bases between them. The CDR3 here is CASSTSRDPGNTIYF. The DNA of the CDR3 is TGCGCCAGCAGCACATCTAGAGATCCTGGAAACACCATATATTTT.

This clone was seen a few times. The rearrangement uses TRBV9 and TRBJ2-4; 10 bases are a match to TRBD1. The germline CDR1 and CDR2 sequences are SGDLS and YYNGEE. The CDR3 covers 15 residues. J lost 6 bases, V lost 0 bases, and 3 bases had no gene match. The CDR3 loop reads CASSVGDRGGNIQYF. The CDR3 DNA is TGTGCCAGCAGCGTAGGGGACAGGGGAGGAAACATTCAGTACTTC.

V and J are TRBV30 and TRBJ2-6, with D perhaps TRBD1 or TRBD2 (5 bases each). The V gene's germline CDR1 is GTSNPN and CDR2 SVGIG (reference sequence). V lost 3 bases to trimming and J lost 0 bases, with 15 bases between them. The CDR3 totals 17 residues. CDR3 protein: CAWRGGGRRSGANVLTF. CDR3 nucleotide sequence: TGTGCCTGGAGGGGTGGGGGTCGCCGCTCTGGGGCCAACGTCCTGACTTTC. Full variable domain (rest looked up from reference TRBV30 and TRBJ2-6): SQTIHQWPATLVQPVGSPLSLECTVEGTSNPNLYWYRQAAGRGLQLLFYSVGIGQISSEVPQNLSASRPQDRQFILSSKKLLLSDSGFYLCAWRGGGRRSGANVLTFGAGSRLTVL.

The chain links TRBV7-3 to TRBJ2-2, with a tentative D call TRBD2 (7 bases). Germline V gene sequence: CDR1 SGHTA, CDR2 FQGTGA. Trimming pared 2 bases from V and 3 bases from J, leaving 13 bases between. CDR3 size: 16 residues. CDR3 bases: TGTGCCAGCAGCTTACGAGGCGGGGGCTACACCGGGGAGCTGTTTTTT. Protein sequence: CASSLRGGGYTGELFF.

This chain links TRBV7-6 with TRBJ2-7, with TRBD2 as a possible D gene (5 bases). The CDR3 loop spans 13 amino acids. Germline-derived CDR1 and CDR2 are SGHVS and FNYEAQ. Trimming removed 8 bases from V and 4 bases from J, with 15 bases in between. The CDR3 region is CASAQNRGYEQYF. In DNA, the CDR3 is TGTGCCAGCGCCCAAAACCGGGGTTACGAGCAGTACTTC. The complete variable domain, with remaining parts taken from reference TRBV7-6 and TRBJ2-7, reads GAGVSQSPRYKVTKRGQDVALRCDPISGHVSLYWYRQALGQGPEFLTYFNYEAQQDKSGLPNDRFSAERPEGSISTLTIQRTEQRDSAMYRCASAQNRGYEQYFGPGTRLTVT.

V and J are TRBV29-1 and TRBJ2-2; 13 nucleotides agree with TRBD2. This CDR3 region has 14 residues. Germline CDR1 reads SQVTM; CDR2 reads ANQGSEA. J was trimmed by 3 bases and V by 6 bases; bases with no gene match: 1. For the CDR3, the DNA is TGCAGCGTAGGACTAGCGGGAGACACCGGGGAGCTGTTTTTT. Its protein is CSVGLAGDTGELFF.